One sample yielded the 29 T cell receptor beta chains listed below, sequenced in a study of breast tumors, draining lymph nodes, adjacent tissues. TCRdb used MiXCR to reprocess the multiplex PCR reads, holding one entry per CDR3 protein. This table holds roughly 120,000 distinct CDR3 sequences, less than 20% found once. Breast cancer patients provided tissue from their axillary draining lymph nodes. Sequenced: axillary lymph node tissue. The receptors shown here come from a female donor with breast cancer. Some clones in this sample may be carry-over from other donors' samples.

This clonotype was counted at least ten times. The V call is TRBV6-6, the J call TRBJ2-2; D uncertain. Trimming pared 0 bases from V and 4 bases from J, leaving 3 bases between. The CDR3 is 13 residues long. Germline V gene lookup returns CDR1 MNHNY and CDR2 SVGAGI (reference sequence). CDR3 residues: CASSYSSTGELFF. The DNA for the CDR3 is TGTGCCAGCAGTTACTCGAGCACCGGGGAGCTGTTTTTT.

This clonotype was picked up a small number of times. This could be a read error, since a much larger clone is one nucleotide away. The chain recombines TRBV5-1 with TRBJ2-7, with 7 bases identical to TRBD1. The CDR3 is made up of 16 amino acids. Germline CDR1 is SGHRS and CDR2 is YFSETQ. With V trimmed by 4 bases and J by 5 bases, 15 bases remained unmatched. This chain's CDR3 is CASSTYPGQLSHEQYF. DNA of the CDR3: TGCGCCAGCAGCACGTACCCGGGACAGCTTTCCCACGAGCAGTACTTC.

As to this clonotype: A much larger clone differs by one base, so this may be a read error. In this CDR3 the conserved last residue, phenylalanine or tryptophan, is missing, so a read error is likely. The rearrangement joins TRBV19 to TRBJ2-5; 8 bases align to TRBD2. Per germline, CDR1 LNHDA and CDR2 SQIVND (reference sequence). Germline trimming cut 6 bases from V and 4 bases from J; bases unmatched to any gene: 4. The CDR3 runs to 13 residues. The CDR3 here is CASSGRAGETQYL. CDR3 DNA: TGTGCCAGTAGCGGGAGGGCCGGAGAGACCCAGTACCTC.

This clonotype has ten or more counts. This chain links TRBV20-1 with TRBJ2-1, with TRBD2 identical over 8 bases. J was trimmed by 8 bases and V by 0 bases; bases with no gene match: 18. The CDR3 runs 18 residues. Germline V gives CDR1 DFQATT, CDR2 SNEGSKA (reference sequence). This chain's CDR3 is CSARDRGGGSGSSDEQFF. As DNA, the CDR3 is TGCAGTGCTAGAGATCGGGGTGGGGGGAGCGGGAGTTCCGATGAGCAGTTCTTC.

This clonotype was detected many times. The chain uses TRBV20-1 and TRBJ1-6; TRBD1 might be the D (5 bases). Germline V gene lookup returns CDR1 DFQATT and CDR2 SNEGSKA (reference sequence). The CDR3 spans 13 residues. V lost 5 bases and J 10 bases, leaving 15 bases between the germline ends. CDR3 in amino acids: CSARRGEGSPLHF. In DNA, the CDR3 is TGCAGTGCTCGTCGAGGGGAAGGGTCACCCCTCCACTTT.

The chain has TRBV19 and TRBJ2-4; TRBD2 matches at 7 bases. The CDR3 is made up of 14 amino acids. V shed 9 bases and J 0 bases; nucleotides not matched to a gene: 5. The germline CDR1 and CDR2 sequences are LNHDA and SQIVND (reference sequence). The chain's CDR3 is CARRDYEAKNIQYF. The CDR3 DNA is TGTGCCAGAAGGGACTATGAAGCCAAAAACATTCAGTACTTC.

Ten or more counts support this clonotype. The junction and the germline gene differ at one end; a read error may be behind it. This chain joins TRBV20-1 and TRBJ2-7; D not resolved. CDR1 DFQATT and CDR2 SNEGSKA come from the germline V gene (reference sequence). The CDR3 is made up of 13 amino acids. CDR3 loop: CSAANPGSSEQYF. DNA for the CDR3: TGCAGTGCCGCAAATCCCGGGTCCTCCGAGCAGTACTTC.

Of note for this clonotype: A much larger clone is a single base away; this may be a read error. The chain uses TRBV24-1 and TRBJ2-3; 8 nucleotides agree with TRBD1. Germline CDR1 reads KGHDR; CDR2 reads SFDVKD. The CDR3 extends over 15 amino acids. The CDR3 sequence: CASSDATGGTDTQYF. The CDR3 DNA reads as TGTGCCTCCAGTGATGCGACAGGGGGCACAGATACGCAGTATTTT.

This clonotype was seen ten or more times. The rearrangement links TRBV29-1 to TRBJ2-2, with 9 positions matching TRBD2. The CDR3 is 13 residues long. The ends lost 7 bases at V and 7 bases at J; junction bases unmatched: 7. Looked up from germline, CDR1 is SQVTM and CDR2 is ANQGSEA. CDR3 in amino acids: CSGGGAWGGELFF. The CDR3 DNA sequence: TGCAGCGGCGGGGGGGCTTGGGGCGGGGAGCTGTTTTTT.

This clonotype was seen ten or more times. CDR3 nucleotides: TGTGCCAGCAGCGCGGACAGGGACGGCTACACCTTC. Encoded protein: CASSADRDGYTF. The chain has TRBV7-9 and TRBJ1-2; TRBD1 agrees at 8 bases. Looked up from germline, CDR1 is SEHNR and CDR2 is FQNEAQ (reference sequence). This CDR3 spans 12 amino acids. V lost 5 bases, J lost 8 bases, and 4 bases stayed unmatched.

This clonotype was seen ten or more times. The rearrangement uses TRBV20-1 and TRBJ2-3; tentative D call: TRBD2 (6 bases). Trimming removed 2 bases from V and 2 bases from J, with 11 bases in between. Per the germline V gene, CDR1 is DFQATT and CDR2 is SNEGSKA (reference sequence). The CDR3 has 14 residues. The CDR3 coding sequence is TGCAGTGCTAGAATTAGCGGAATCACAGATACGCAGTATTTT. Translating gives CSARISGITDTQYF.

This clonotype was recorded at least ten times. V gene TRBV7-2 combines with J gene TRBJ2-4, with D perhaps TRBD2 (5 bases). With 5 bases removed from V and 0 bases from J, the gap between germline ends came to 8 bases. CDR3 length: 14 amino acids. CDR1 is SGHTA and CDR2 is FQGNSA in the germline V gene. The CDR3 sequence is CASSHGLAKNIQYF. The CDR3 bases are TGTGCCAGCAGCCACGGACTAGCCAAAAACATTCAGTACTTC.

This clonotype was found once. Possible read error: a much larger clone is one base away. This chain connects TRBV12-3 or TRBV12-4 to TRBJ1-4, with 9 bases matching TRBD1. There are 15 residues in the CDR3. DNA of the CDR3: TGTGCCAGCAGCAAACGCGGGACAGGGAATGAAAAACTGTCTTTT. This gives the protein CASSKRGTGNEKLSF.

This rearrangement joins TRBV7-2 to TRBJ1-4; D unresolved. Trimming took off 3 bases at V and 0 bases at J, with 8 bases between the two ends. This CDR3 spans 15 amino acids. Looked up from germline, CDR1 is SGHTA and CDR2 is FQGNSA. CDR3 sequence: CASSFLGATNEKLFF. The CDR3 region has the DNA TGTGCCAGCAGCTTCTTAGGTGCAACTAATGAAAAACTGTTTTTT.

This clonotype was seen more than once but under ten times. Here the CDR3 reads CASSQTGYGANVLTF. The DNA of the CDR3 is TGTGCCAGTAGTCAAACAGGGTATGGGGCCAACGTCCTGACTTTC. The chain uses TRBV19 and TRBJ2-6, with D possibly being TRBD1 (6 bases). V shed 5 bases and J shed 3 bases, with 11 bases lying between them. In germline, CDR1 is LNHDA, CDR2 SQIVND (reference sequence). CDR3 length: 15 amino acids.

This clonotype occurred many times. The chain couples TRBV9 to TRBJ2-7, with D maybe TRBD1 (5 bases). The CDR3 has 14 residues. Trimming took off 0 bases at V and 3 bases at J, with 10 bases between the two ends. From germline, CDR1 is SGDLS and CDR2 YYNGEE. In DNA, the CDR3 is TGTGCCAGCAGCGTAGGGACAACTGGCTACGAGCAGTACTTC. It specifies CASSVGTTGYEQYF.

This clonotype came up many times. The J gene is TRBJ2-7, the V gene TRBV6-5; no definite D call. The length of the CDR3 is 13 residues. Germline CDR1 reads MNHEY; CDR2 reads SVGAGI. The V end was cut by 2 bases, the J end by 4 bases, with 9 bases between. In nucleotides, the CDR3 is TGTGCCAGCAGTTACCAGCCGGCTTACGAGCAGTACTTC. Its protein product is CASSYQPAYEQYF.

As for this clonotype: A much bigger clone sits one base away, suggesting this may be a read error. CDR3 loop: CASSDGRTGNEKLFF. In nucleotides, the CDR3 is TGTGCCAGCAGTGACGGCCGGACAGGGAATGAAAAACTGTTTTTT. This chain joins TRBV6-4 and TRBJ1-4; 8 bases agree with TRBD1. The ends lost 2 bases at V and 5 bases at J; junction bases unmatched: 4. CDR1 and CDR2 from the germline V gene are MRHNA and SNTAGT. The CDR3 sequence is 15 residues long.

In its sample, this clonotype was seen many times. This chain links TRBV7-2 with TRBJ2-1; 8 nucleotides agree with TRBD2. CDR3 size: 13 residues. The germline V gene has CDR1 SGHTA and CDR2 FQGNSA. Trimming cost V 5 bases and J 15 bases; bases outside gene matches: 12. In DNA form, the CDR3 reads TGTGCCAGCAGCGCCCGGGTCGCGGGGGGTTGGTTCTTC. It encodes CASSARVAGGWFF.

This clonotype has a count of ten or more. The chain carries TRBV7-9 and TRBJ1-4, with 7 bases identical to TRBD1. Germline CDR1 reads SEHNR; CDR2 reads FQNEAQ (reference sequence). V lost 4 bases to trimming and J lost 4 bases; unmatched junction nucleotides: 6. This CDR3 has 15 amino acids. CDR3 sequence reads: CASSSSGTDNEKLFF. The DNA of the CDR3 is TGTGCCAGCAGCTCTTCCGGGACAGATAATGAAAAACTGTTTTTT.

This clonotype was seen a handful of times. The chain recombines TRBV7-9 with TRBJ2-2; TRBD1 or TRBD2 may be the D gene (6 bases each). CDR3 length: 16 residues. V lost 0 bases, J lost 6 bases, and 14 bases lay in between. CDR1 and CDR2 from the germline V gene are SEHNR and FQNEAQ (reference sequence). As DNA, the CDR3 is TGTGCCAGCAGCTTAGCGGGGGGCCAAATGGCCGGGGAGCTGTTTTTT. Its translation is CASSLAGGQMAGELFF.

This clonotype has a count of ten or more. The chain recombines TRBV10-3 with TRBJ1-6, with a weak D call TRBD1 (5 bases). V was clipped by 2 bases and J by 10 bases, with 9 bases between them. Germline values: CDR1 ENHRY, CDR2 SYGVKD. The CDR3 totals 13 residues. DNA for the CDR3: TGTGCCATCAGTGAGGGGGCAGGGTCACCCCTCCACTTT. It specifies CAISEGAGSPLHF.

This rearrangement joins TRBV20-1 to TRBJ2-7; 9 bases are a match to TRBD1. Germline V lookup: CDR1 DFQATT, CDR2 SNEGSKA (reference sequence). V shed 3 bases, J shed 2 bases, and the junction held 5 bases outside the gene matches. This CDR3 region has 14 residues. The CDR3 sequence is CSARTGTGPYEQYF. The CDR3 DNA is TGCAGTGCTAGGACCGGGACAGGGCCCTACGAGCAGTACTTC.

To note about this clonotype: A much larger clone differs by one base, so this may be a read error. V gene TRBV7-2 combines with J gene TRBJ2-1; a possible D gene is TRBD2 (6 bases). This CDR3 is built from 15 residues. CDR1 and CDR2 from the germline V gene are SGHTA and FQGNSA. In DNA form, the CDR3 reads TGTGCCGGCAGCTTAGATTGGGAGGCTAGCGAAGAGCAGTTCTTC. It specifies CAGSLDWEASEEQFF.

This clonotype was seen just once. Given the absence of the conserved phenylalanine or tryptophan at the CDR3 end, a read error is likely. Here the CDR3 DNA reads TGTGCCAGCAGCCTCGGATCCTACACAGATACGCAGTATCTT. It encodes CASSLGSYTDTQYL. The chain combines TRBV3-1 with TRBJ2-3; D remains unclear. CDR1 LGHDT and CDR2 YNNKEL come from the germline V gene (reference sequence). The CDR3 extends over 14 amino acids. V was clipped by 4 bases and J by 2 bases, with 10 bases between them.

About this clonotype itself: Possible read error: a much larger clone is one base away. This CDR3 is CASSTNSYGYTF. In DNA, the CDR3 is TGTGCCAGTAGTACGAACAGCTATGGCTACACCTTC. This chain uses TRBV19 with TRBJ1-2; D gene unclear. From germline, CDR1 is LNHDA and CDR2 SQIVND (reference sequence). The CDR3 consists of 12 residues. The V end was cut by 4 bases, the J end by 4 bases, with 7 bases between.

This clonotype was recorded at least ten times. V is TRBV10-3 and J is TRBJ2-7; D unclear. Germline CDR1 and CDR2: ENHRY and SYGVKD. Trimming pared 2 bases from V and 6 bases from J, leaving 8 bases between. This CDR3 is built from 12 residues. The chain's CDR3 is CAISETASEQYF. CDR3 coding DNA: TGTGCCATCAGTGAGACAGCCTCCGAGCAGTACTTC.

This clonotype has a count of ten or more. The rearrangement uses TRBV5-6 and TRBJ1-3, with D maybe TRBD1 (6 bases). The germline V gene has CDR1 SGHDT and CDR2 YYEEEE. The germline V and J ends were trimmed by 3 bases and 2 bases, with 6 bases remaining between them. The CDR3 runs to 13 residues. The CDR3 DNA sequence: TGTGCCAGCAGCTACAGGGCTGGAAACACCATATATTTT. It encodes CASSYRAGNTIYF.

This clonotype occurred many times. The gene calls are TRBV7-2 and TRBJ2-1, with 7 bases matching TRBD2. J was trimmed by 7 bases and V by 0 bases; bases with no gene match: 3. In germline, CDR1 is SGHTA, CDR2 FQGNSA. The CDR3 has 14 residues. DNA of the CDR3: TGTGCCAGCAGCTTAGCACTAGCGACTAATGAGCAGTTCTTC. Protein sequence: CASSLALATNEQFF.